This T cell receptor beta chain is drawn from a study of regulatory and conventional T cells in RAG deficiency. Regarding the study as a whole: Shannon entropy fell and Simpson indices rose in RAG-deficient patients. In Omenn syndrome, Treg and Tconv repertoires overlapped >85%.

In regard to this clone: The antigen is undetermined.

The CDR3 is 17 amino acids. The J segment lost 6 bases and the V segment lost 3 bases, leaving 12 bases of the junction unmatched. In germline, CDR1 is SGHRS, CDR2 YFSETQ. Genomic DNA came from blood regulatory T cells gated CD4+ CD25-high CD127-low. TCRdb keeps only in-frame clones here, not all; method: immunoSEQ multiplex PCR. There are under 15,000 clones in the sample; approximately 94% occur only once, and approximately 1.3% lies in the top ten. These data were also filed under a second study, of regulatory T cells. That investigation notes: The PCR used 52 TRBV and 13 TRBJ primers.

The source is a human donor in good health. Sequences were obtained from CD127- CD25+ CD4+ Tregs sorted from blood. The gene calls are TRBV5-1 and TRBJ1-1; 12 bases agree with TRBD1. For the CDR3, the DNA is TGCGCCAGCAGCTCCCTCCGGGACAGGGGGCGCGGCGCTGAAGCTTTCTTT. Its translation: CASSSLRDRGRGAEAFF.